This entry concerns a single TCR beta chain. How the authors handled the data: Nucleated cell counts were estimated from reference gene primer amplification. Profiled with immunoSEQ multiplex PCR; TCRdb holds only in-frame clones, not every one. D and trimming come from the DNA, and the V and J calls and clone size come from that table. Here the sample spans 250,000 to 400,000 clones, 90% being singletons. Germline V lookup: CDR1 LNHDA, CDR2 SQIVND (reference sequence). Trimming removed 3 bases from V and 11 bases from J; junction bases left unmatched: 11. CDR3 length equals 15 residues. These data are taken from a study of blood T cell repertoires in COVID-19. Seattle researchers signed up patients amid active infection and tracked them longitudinally.

The chain has TRBV19 and TRBJ1-5, with TRBD1 identical over 9 bases. Material for sequencing was peripheral blood. This TCR was recovered from a young woman with COVID-19, enrolled during active disease. The CDR3 reads CASSILTGTGSSQHF. CDR3 bases: TGTGCCAGTAGTATTCTAACCGGGACAGGGTCGTCCCAGCATTTT.